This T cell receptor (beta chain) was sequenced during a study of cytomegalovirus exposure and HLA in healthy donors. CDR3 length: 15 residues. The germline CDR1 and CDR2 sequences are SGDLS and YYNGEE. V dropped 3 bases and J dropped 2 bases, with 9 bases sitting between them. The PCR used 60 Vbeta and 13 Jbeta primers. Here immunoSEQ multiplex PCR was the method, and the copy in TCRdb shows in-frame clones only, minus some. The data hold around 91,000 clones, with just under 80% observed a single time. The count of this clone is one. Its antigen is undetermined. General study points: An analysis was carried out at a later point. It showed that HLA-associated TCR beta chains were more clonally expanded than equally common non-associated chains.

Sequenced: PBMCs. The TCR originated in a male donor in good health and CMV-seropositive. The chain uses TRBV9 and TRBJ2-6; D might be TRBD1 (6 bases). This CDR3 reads CASSARQAGANVLTF. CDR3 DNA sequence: TGTGCCAGCAGCGCAAGACAGGCTGGGGCCAACGTCCTGACTTTC.